The 9 T cell receptor beta chains listed next were all sequenced from one sample in a study of shared clonotypes between healthy human individuals. TCRdb's copy holds only in-frame clones and misses some; the assay was immunoSEQ multiplex PCR. The sample has 650,000 to 700,000 clones; less than 95% are singletons. The sample consisted of memory CD8+ T cells from PBMCs. The subset: CD45RO+ cells pooled with CCR7-negative TemRA cells. Source of these receptors: a man between 18 and 29 years old in good health. Some clones in this sample may be carry-over from other donors' samples.

The chain combines TRBV5-8 with TRBJ2-7; D is unclear. Germline CDR1 SGHTS, CDR2 YDEGEE. The CDR3 consists of 16 residues. The V and J ends lost 4 bases and 6 bases respectively, with 23 bases between them. The CDR3 sequence is CASSATFGWRFGEQYF. CDR3 nucleotides: TGTGCCAGCAGCGCCACATTTGGTTGGCGGTTTGGCGAGCAGTACTTC.

The chain carries TRBV9 and TRBJ2-7; TRBD1 aligns across 8 bases. V lost 0 bases and J lost 0; bases outside the gene matches: 5. The CDR3 has 16 residues. Looked up from germline, CDR1 is SGDLS and CDR2 is YYNGEE. The CDR3 DNA follows: TGTGCCAGCAGCGTAGGAGGGACAGGCAGCTCCTACGAGCAGTACTTC. Its translation is CASSVGGTGSSYEQYF. The full variable domain, completed using reference TRBV9 and TRBJ2-7, is DSGVTQTPKHLITATGQRVTLRCSPRSGDLSVYWYQQSLDQGLQFLIQYYNGEERAKGNILERFSAQQFPDLHSELNLSSLELGDSALYFCASSVGGTGSSYEQYFGPGTRLTVT.

This clone has only a few counts. This chain joins TRBV6-1 and TRBJ2-4; 9 nucleotides align to TRBD1. CDR1 is MNHNS and CDR2 is SASEGT in the germline V gene. The CDR3 loop spans 15 amino acids. The V segment lost 4 bases and the J segment 9 bases; nucleotides outside the gene matches: 10. CDR3 DNA sequence: TGTGCCAGCAGTGGAGGGACAGGGTGGCGAGGCATTCAGTACTTC. This codes for CASSGGTGWRGIQYF.

The chain is built from TRBV19 and TRBJ2-1; possible D gene TRBD2, 6 bases. In germline, CDR1 is LNHDA, CDR2 SQIVND (reference sequence). The ends were cut back, 2 bases at V and 9 bases at J, with 14 bases in the middle. The length of the CDR3 is 14 residues. The CDR3 sequence: CASSIRRDGIEQFF. In nucleotides, the CDR3 is TGTGCCAGTAGTATACGGCGGGACGGGATTGAGCAGTTCTTC.

This chain connects TRBV9 to TRBJ2-1; TRBD2 matches at 9 bases. V dropped 4 bases and J dropped 4; count of bases not matched to a gene: 27. The CDR3 sequence is 22 residues long. Germline CDR1 SGDLS, CDR2 YYNGEE. This CDR3 is CASSSRRGEASGTGTLYNEQFF. CDR3 bases: TGTGCCAGCAGCTCCCGTAGGGGGGAGGCTAGCGGGACCGGGACCCTTTACAATGAGCAGTTCTTC.

This clone was seen only once. The chain recombines TRBV19 with TRBJ2-1; perhaps D is TRBD1 or TRBD2 (5 bases each). The CDR3 length is 14 residues. Germline lookup yields CDR1 LNHDA and CDR2 SQIVND (reference sequence). The germline V and J ends were trimmed by 6 bases and 3 bases, with 12 bases remaining between them. In nucleotides, the CDR3 is TGTGCCAGTAGCCGTACGGGGCTCTACAATGAGCAGTTCTTC. Its translation is CASSRTGLYNEQFF.

The DNA for the CDR3 is TGTGCCAGCAGCGAGACAGTGAACACTGAAGCTTTCTTT. Translated: CASSETVNTEAFF. The chain couples TRBV9 to TRBJ1-1; D is perhaps TRBD1 (5 bases). V was clipped by 3 bases and J by 0 bases, with 6 bases between them. The CDR3 has 13 residues. Germline V CDR1 and CDR2: SGDLS, YYNGEE.

This clone showed up just once. This chain links TRBV11-2 with TRBJ2-7, with 8 bases lining up with TRBD2. Germline V gene lookup returns CDR1 SGHAT and CDR2 FQNNGV. This CDR3 comprises 16 residues. The CDR3 loop is CATSGGGTPFLREQYF. The CDR3 coding sequence is TGTGCGACCTCCGGGGGGGGAACTCCCTTTTTGCGCGAGCAGTACTTC. The whole variable domain, filled in from reference TRBV11-2 and TRBJ2-7, reads EAGVAQSPRYKIIEKRQSVAFWCNPISGHATLYWYQQILGQGPKLLIQFQNNGVVDDSQLPKDRFSAERLKGVDSTLKIQPAKLEDSAVYLCATSGGGTPFLREQYFGPGTRLTVT.

This rearrangement joins TRBV19 to TRBJ1-1; D may be TRBD1 (5 bases). Trimming stripped 0 bases from V and 0 bases from J, with 5 bases between. This CDR3 has 14 amino acids. The germline gives CDR1 LNHDA, CDR2 SQIVND (reference sequence). The CDR3 region is CASSIEGVNTEAFF. CDR3 sequence (DNA): TGTGCCAGTAGTATAGAAGGGGTGAACACTGAAGCTTTCTTT.